This TCR beta chain appears in the sequencing data of a study of early T cells in non-severe SARS-CoV-2 infection. Background on the study: Sequenced bulk RNA came from whole blood that was unsorted, and chains were unpaired. The study's findings and limits: Anti-spike CD8 responses were favored in VDJdb matching, and private and CD4 specificities were missed.

This clonotype was observed at least ten times. Its antigen is as yet unknown. Separate cDNA molecules each had unique molecular identifiers attached to them. TCRdb processed the 5' RACE reads anew with MiXCR; each CDR3 protein has one entry. Of approximately 42,000 distinct CDR3 sequences listed, around 6% are singletons. The sample comprised whole blood. This receptor was obtained from an adult who was a healthcare worker with PCR-confirmed SARS-CoV-2 infection or an uninfected control (not recorded which).

The CDR3 bases are TGTGCCAGTAGTCGAAAGACTAGCGGGGGCACAGATACGCAGTATTTT. As protein: CASSRKTSGGTDTQYF. J is TRBJ2-3 and V is TRBV19, with TRBD2 identical over 11 bases. Per the germline V gene, CDR1 is LNHDA and CDR2 is SQIVND (reference sequence). The trim removed 5 bases at V and 1 base at J, leaving 5 bases unmatched. The CDR3 runs to 16 residues. The whole variable domain, remainder taken from reference TRBV19 and TRBJ2-3, is DGGITQSPKYLFRKEGQNVTLSCEQNLNHDAMYWYRQDPGQGLRLIYYSQIVNDFQKGDIAEGYSVSREKKESFPLTVTSAQKNPTAFYLCASSRKTSGGTDTQYFGPGTRLTVL.